A single sample gave rise to the 23 T cell receptor beta chains below, sequenced in a study of cytomegalovirus exposure and HLA in healthy donors. The PCR contained 60 Vbeta and 13 Jbeta primers. This table comes from immunoSEQ multiplex PCR, and its TCRdb copy is limited to in-frame clones, with some not included. Of about 140,000 clones listed, 82% are singletons. The sequencing input was PBMCs. The origin of the receptors is a man between 18 and 29 years old in good health and CMV-seropositive.

The chain employs TRBV21-1 and TRBJ2-3; the table's D call of TRBD2 was not tested on the DNA. TRBV21-1 is marked as a pseudogene. The CDR3 has 16 amino acids. The CDR3 is CASQQGTINLTDTQYF. The CDR3 DNA sequence: TGTGCCTCCCAGCAAGGGACTATAAACCTCACAGATACGCAGTATTTT.

The V and J genes are TRBV5-1 and TRBJ1-1; 7 positions agree with TRBD1. The trim removed 3 bases at V and 2 bases at J, leaving 4 bases unmatched. The CDR3 is 14 residues long. Germline-derived CDR1 and CDR2 are SGHRS and YFSETQ. CDR3 DNA: TGCGCCAGCAGCTACCGGGACAGCAACACTGAAGCTTTCTTT. Translating gives CASSYRDSNTEAFF.

The chain combines TRBV10-3 with TRBJ1-2; D gene uncertain. Germline CDR1 reads ENHRY; CDR2 reads SYGVKD. Deletions cut 11 bases from V and 6 bases from J, with 25 bases between. The CDR3 is 15 residues long. CDR3 bases: TGTGCCCCCCAGGAAGGAGGGCAGGAAGCGAATGGCTACACCTTC. Translated: CAPQEGGQEANGYTF.

J is TRBJ1-1 and V is TRBV28; 9 bases match TRBD1. The CDR3 spans 14 residues. The V segment lost 5 bases and the J segment 4 bases; nucleotides outside the gene matches: 5. Per germline, CDR1 MDHEN and CDR2 SYDVKM. For the CDR3, the DNA is TGTGCCAGCAGTCCCAGACAGGGGGGCACTGAAGCTTTCTTT. It yields the protein CASSPRQGGTEAFF.

This sequence joins TRBV23-1 and TRBJ2-4, with 9 bases matching TRBD2. TRBV23-1 is an ORF for which the function is uncertain. V trimming: 4 bases; J trimming: 0 bases; junction bases outside the gene matches: 7. This CDR3 has 17 amino acids. As DNA, the CDR3 is TGCGCCAGCAGTCGGTCGCTAGCGGGACGAGCCAAAAACATTCAGTACTTC. Translated, it gives CASSRSLAGRAKNIQYF.

The V gene is TRBV30, the J gene TRBJ1-6; 7 bases are shared with TRBD1. Germline assignment: CDR1 GTSNPN and CDR2 SVGIG (reference sequence). CDR3 size: 14 residues. After removal of 4 bases from V and 7 bases from J, the junction contained 7 bases not matched to a gene. The CDR3 DNA reads TGTGCCTGGAAATACGGGACAGCCAATTCACCCCTCCACTTT. This translates into CAWKYGTANSPLHF.

This clone was detected only once. This chain connects TRBV25-1 to TRBJ2-1, with TRBD2 matching over 7 bases. Germline values: CDR1 MGHDK, CDR2 SYGVNS. CDR3 size: 16 residues. The V gene end was trimmed by 2 bases and the J gene end by 6 bases; junction bases not matched to a gene: 10. CDR3 in amino acids: CASSEGGSAGRNEQFF. For the CDR3, the DNA is TGTGCCAGCAGTGAAGGCGGGAGCGCCGGTCGCAATGAGCAGTTCTTC.

This rearrangement joins TRBV5-6 to TRBJ2-5, with 14 bases lining up with TRBD2. Germline V CDR1 and CDR2: SGHDT, YYEEEE. J gave up 6 bases and V 3 bases, and 7 bases lay outside the gene matches. This CDR3 has 16 amino acids. DNA of the CDR3: TGTGCCAGCAGCTCAGGGACTAGCGGGAGAAAGCAGACCCAGTACTTC. Translated, it gives CASSSGTSGRKQTQYF.

The genes are TRBV2 and TRBJ1-4; D not certain. Germline CDR1 is SNHLY and CDR2 is FYNNEI. V was clipped by 4 bases and J by 8 bases, with 14 bases between them. The length of the CDR3 is 14 residues. In DNA, the CDR3 is TGTGCCAGCAGTGCTAGGCAACCCGCGGAAAAACTGTTTTTT. Its translation is CASSARQPAEKLFF.

Worth noting for this clone: One junction end disagrees with the germline gene, perhaps due to a read error. The chain couples TRBV7-9 to TRBJ2-1, with 7 bases that match TRBD2. Germline V lookup: CDR1 SEHNR, CDR2 FQNEAQ (reference sequence). There are 18 residues in the CDR3. The chain's CDR3 is CSSSFESSRLAVYNEQFF. As DNA, the CDR3 is TGTTCCAGCAGCTTCGAGAGTTCGCGTCTAGCGGTTTACAATGAGCAGTTCTTC.

The chain carries TRBV6-6 and TRBJ1-5; D gene ambiguous. Germline values: CDR1 MNHNY, CDR2 SVGAGI (reference sequence). The CDR3 spans 12 residues. Trimming took 6 bases from V and 11 from J, leaving 14 bases between them. The CDR3 spells CASSPSWQSQHF. CDR3 DNA sequence: TGTGCCAGCAGCCCCTCGTGGCAGTCCCAGCATTTT.

This clone showed up just once. The rearrangement uses TRBV11-3 and TRBJ2-5; the D gene is possibly TRBD2 (5 bases). CDR1 and CDR2 from the germline V gene are SGHNT and YENEEA. The germline V and J ends were trimmed by 5 bases and 3 bases, with 10 bases remaining between them. There are 13 residues in the CDR3. CDR3: CASSPRTEETQYF. As DNA, the CDR3 is TGTGCCAGCAGCCCTAGGACTGAAGAGACCCAGTACTTC.

The chain links TRBV11-3 to TRBJ2-1; 11 bases are a match to TRBD2. Germline values: CDR1 SGHNT, CDR2 YENEEA. V dropped 5 bases and J dropped 7; count of bases not matched to a gene: 7. The CDR3 runs to 15 residues. The CDR3 loop reads CASSKILAGVNEQFF. The CDR3 bases are TGTGCCAGCAGCAAAATACTAGCGGGGGTGAATGAGCAGTTCTTC.

V gene TRBV4-2 combines with J gene TRBJ2-6; D is ambiguous. The germline V and J ends were trimmed by 0 bases and 0 bases, with 12 bases remaining between them. The CDR3 runs 18 residues. CDR1 LGHNA and CDR2 YNFKEQ come from the germline V gene. CDR3 sequence: CASSQDYSSYSGANVLTF. In DNA, the CDR3 is TGTGCCAGCAGCCAAGATTATTCGTCTTACTCTGGGGCCAACGTCCTGACTTTC.

The chain uses TRBV27 and TRBJ2-3; no reliable D call. The V and J ends lost 0 bases and 3 bases respectively, with 7 bases between them. Germline V gene data show CDR1 as MNHEY and CDR2 as SMNVEV (reference sequence). This CDR3 region has 14 residues. In DNA form, the CDR3 reads TGTGCCAGCAGTTTATCGGGCACTACAGATACGCAGTATTTT. Translated: CASSLSGTTDTQYF.

This chain joins TRBV11-2 and TRBJ1-1; D is perhaps TRBD1 (6 bases). Between the trimmed V and J ends, which lost 3 bases and 6 bases, there was a span of 14 bases. The CDR3 is 14 residues long. CDR1 is SGHAT, CDR2 FQNNGV, per germline. The CDR3 protein is CASSFGQYDPEAFF. DNA of the CDR3: TGTGCCAGCAGCTTTGGACAGTATGACCCTGAAGCTTTCTTT.

There are a few counts of this clone. J is TRBJ2-6 and V is TRBV2, with a weak D call TRBD1 (5 bases). Per the germline V gene, CDR1 is SNHLY and CDR2 is FYNNEI. V was clipped by 6 bases and J by 0 bases, with 21 bases between them. CDR3 size: 19 residues. CDR3 DNA sequence: TGTGCCAGCAGGCCCGGATTAGGTGACAGCCGCTCTGGGGCCAACGTCCTGACTTTC. This gives the protein CASRPGLGDSRSGANVLTF.

J is TRBJ2-1 and V is TRBV11-3, with 9 positions matching TRBD2. Unmatched junction bases numbered 6, after V lost 5 bases and J lost 4 bases. Germline V gene lookup returns CDR1 SGHNT and CDR2 YENEEA. The CDR3 runs to 15 residues. CDR3 coding DNA: TGTGCCAGCAGCACAATAACTAGCGGGTACAATGAGCAGTTCTTC. It encodes CASSTITSGYNEQFF.

The V and J genes are TRBV5-1 and TRBJ2-6, with 11 bases identical to TRBD1. There are 19 residues in the CDR3. The trim removed 5 bases at V and 0 bases at J, leaving 10 bases unmatched. Germline assignment: CDR1 SGHRS and CDR2 YFSETQ. The CDR3 loop reads CASSSSPGTGGSGANVLTF. The DNA for the CDR3 is TGCGCCAGCAGTTCATCCCCGGGGACAGGGGGCTCTGGGGCCAACGTCCTGACTTTC.

The chain employs TRBV27 and TRBJ2-7; 10 bases match TRBD2. The germline V gene has CDR1 MNHEY and CDR2 SMNVEV (reference sequence). Germline trimming cut 6 bases from V and 1 base from J; bases unmatched to any gene: 6. The CDR3 extends over 15 amino acids. The CDR3 DNA follows: TGTGCCAGCAGGACGCCGGGACTAGCGTCCTACGAGCAGTACTTC. It codes for CASRTPGLASYEQYF.

V usage is TRBV19 and J usage is TRBJ1-1, with D hard to call. The CDR3 has 12 residues. Germline V gene lookup returns CDR1 LNHDA and CDR2 SQIVND (reference sequence). The V end was cut by 7 bases, the J end by 4 bases, with 10 bases between. CDR3 protein: CASIGRSTEAFF. As DNA, the CDR3 is TGTGCCAGTATAGGCAGGTCCACTGAAGCTTTCTTT.

This chain connects TRBV7-9 to TRBJ1-2; D is unclear. V gave up 1 base and J gave up 4 bases, with 7 bases separating them. This CDR3 is 13 amino acids long. Germline CDR1 SEHNR, CDR2 FQNEAQ (reference sequence). Written as DNA, the CDR3 is TGTGCCAGCAGCTTAGGGGAGGCCTATGGCTACACCTTC. Amino acid sequence: CASSLGEAYGYTF.

The chain uses TRBV4-1 and TRBJ1-5; 9 bases agree with TRBD1. V shed 2 bases and J 4 bases; nucleotides not matched to a gene: 3. The CDR3 covers 15 residues. CDR1 MGHRA and CDR2 YSYEKL come from the germline V gene. This CDR3 reads CASSQIGTGNQPQHF. Here the CDR3 DNA reads TGCGCCAGCAGCCAAATAGGGACAGGGAATCAGCCCCAGCATTTT.